This T cell receptor (beta chain) was recorded in a study of T cell repertoires in ileal Crohn's disease. Per germline, CDR1 GTSNPN and CDR2 SVGIG (reference sequence). V dropped 2 bases and J dropped 7 bases, with 18 bases sitting between them. The CDR3 consists of 16 residues. Assay: immunoSEQ multiplex PCR; the TCRdb copy retains only in-frame clones and omits some. The sample has 13,000 to 15,000 clones; 70% are singletons. The rearrangement links TRBV30 to TRBJ1-6; TRBD1 might be the D (5 bases). The sequencing input was ileal tissue. This receptor was taken from an adult with Crohn's disease. CDR3 bases: TGTGCCTGGAGTAAATCGGGGGGAGGGTTGAATTCACCCCTCCACTTT. Translated, it gives CAWSKSGGGLNSPLHF.